The T cell receptor (beta chain) described here comes from a study of cytomegalovirus exposure and HLA in healthy donors. Use of 60 Vbeta and 13 Jbeta primers characterized the PCR. Assay: immunoSEQ multiplex PCR; the TCRdb copy retains only in-frame clones and omits some. In the table there are 95,000 or so clones, around three quarters of which are singletons. The sequencing input was PBMCs. This sequence originates from a woman between 50 and 59 years old in good health and CMV-seropositive.

CDR3 nucleotide sequence: TGCGCCAGCAGCTGGACGACAGGGGAGTTCTACGAGCAGTACTTC. Encoded protein: CASSWTTGEFYEQYF. This chain connects TRBV5-1 to TRBJ2-7, with 8 bases matching TRBD1. J gave up 3 bases and V 3 bases, and 8 bases lay outside the gene matches. CDR1 SGHRS and CDR2 YFSETQ come from the germline V gene. This CDR3 has 15 amino acids.